This T cell receptor (beta chain) is drawn from a study of beta chain features in type 1 diabetes. The sequenced template was cDNA made from the entire isolated RNA. Naive, central memory and regulatory T cell samples yielded around 3.5 million reads on average. Profiled with immunoSEQ multiplex PCR; TCRdb holds only in-frame clones, not every one. Found here are about 360,000 clones, roughly 12% of them singletons; the top ten hold about 0.018%. Study observations and caveats: Reduced insertions and increased deletions marked VDJ junctions in type 1 diabetes patients.

About this clone: Its antigen is undetermined.

The clonotype originates from a man between 18 and 35 years old in good health. Sequenced: naive CD4+ T cells from blood.

The CDR3 coding sequence is TGTGCCATCAGTGAGATAGGGAGTGAGCCCCAGCATTTT. It translates to CAISEIGSEPQHF. The chain carries TRBV10-3 and TRBJ1-5, with unresolved D. V was shortened by 2 bases and J by 8 bases, with 10 bases between the two germline ends. The CDR3 sequence is 13 residues long. Germline CDR1 is ENHRY and CDR2 is SYGVKD.